This T cell receptor beta chain was sequenced for a study of regulatory T cells in long-lasting Graves disease. Looking at the study overall: Patients with new Graves' disease had used antithyroid drugs below 3 months.

Study results and limitations: TCR diversity was lower in persistent Graves' patients (versus newly diagnosed ones). Owing to a sample size that was small, accuracy may have been reduced.

Researchers made TCR beta libraries by using iRepertoire HTBI primers and running Arm-PCR on CDR3 regions. One entry per CDR3 protein results from TCRdb running MiXCR on the multiplex PCR reads. The sample yields 300,000 to 400,000 distinct CDR3 sequences, roughly a sixth seen once. Germline-derived CDR1 and CDR2 are LNHDA and SQIVND (reference sequence). V was clipped by 6 bases and J by 0 bases, with 12 bases between them. The CDR3 totals 15 residues. Documented time point: newly diagnosed GD, antithyroid drugs for less than 3 months. PBMCs provided the RNA from which the TCR library was made. Staff drew approximately 9.3 milliliters of peripheral blood into EDTA tubes. Comments on this clonotype: The antigen remains unidentified.

The receptor was isolated from a female donor with Graves disease. The sequenced sample was peripheral blood mononuclear cells (PBMCs), obtained at new diagnosis, from a patient treated with antithyroid drugs. V gene TRBV19 combines with J gene TRBJ1-5; D may be TRBD1 (6 bases). CDR3 in DNA: TGTGCCAGTAGCTACGGGACATATAGCAATCAGCCCCAGCATTTT. Translation gives CASSYGTYSNQPQHF.